This paragraph reports one T cell receptor beta chain. Sequenced by immunoSEQ multiplex PCR; TCRdb stores in-frame clones only, minus some. The data hold about 270,000 clones, with roughly nine tenths observed a single time. This record belongs to a study of blood T cell repertoires in COVID-19. The sequenced sample consisted of PBMCs or T cells enriched from blood (not recorded which). This TCR came from a woman between 18 and 30 years old who had recovered from COVID-19.

The CDR3: CASNSGGENTQYF. The CDR3 DNA is TGTGCCAGCAATAGCGGGGGGGAGAATACGCAGTATTTT. The gene calls are TRBV9 and TRBJ2-3; 11 bases agree with TRBD2. In germline, CDR1 is SGDLS, CDR2 YYNGEE. This CDR3 is 13 amino acids long. Trimming removed 6 bases from V and 7 bases from J; junction bases left unmatched: 4.